These 31 T cell receptor beta chains originate from one sample sequenced in a study of blood T cell repertoires in COVID-19 (dated by TCRdb to 2020 to 2022). The method behind the library was the immunoSEQ multiplex PCR assay. The clones in this table, taken by TCRdb from immuneACCESS, are in-frame only. Not every clone is retained; where verified, under half of the shortfall comes from an unresolved V gene, and the cause of the rest is unknown. The table for this sample lists approximately 180,000 clones; approximately 89% of them were counted only once. Over 2% of the sample is held by the ten biggest clonotypes. Sequencing was carried out using PBMCs or T cells enriched from blood (not recorded which). Every receptor here comes from a woman aged 40-49 years with acute COVID-19.

The rearrangement uses TRBV5-4 and TRBJ2-7; TRBD1 is a possible D gene (5 bases). Looked up from germline, CDR1 is SGHNT and CDR2 is YYREEE (reference sequence). This CDR3 region has 14 residues. V lost 2 bases and J lost 0, with 9 bases in between. In nucleotides, the CDR3 is TGTGCCAGCAGCTTAGGGGCCACCTCCTACGAGCAGTACTTC. It is translated as CASSLGATSYEQYF.

The chain employs TRBV9 and TRBJ2-1; D possibly corresponds to TRBD1 (5 bases). The V end lost 3 bases, the J end lost 10 bases, and 14 bases lay between the germline ends. Germline loops: CDR1 SGDLS, CDR2 YYNGEE. The CDR3 extends over 13 amino acids. The CDR3 DNA is TGTGCCAGCAGCGAGGGCCCTAGGACAGAGCAGTTCTTC. Protein: CASSEGPRTEQFF.

The chain uses TRBV19 and TRBJ2-2, with 7 positions matching TRBD2. J lost 4 bases, V lost 6 bases, and 11 bases had no gene match. The CDR3 consists of 16 residues. CDR1 is LNHDA and CDR2 is SQIVND in the germline V gene (reference sequence). The CDR3 DNA follows: TGTGCCAGTAGCGTCTCCGTGGGAGGGGCCACCGGGGAGCTGTTTTTT. Translation: CASSVSVGGATGELFF.

The chain uses TRBV7-6 and TRBJ2-3; 8 bases fit TRBD2. Unmatched junction bases numbered 16, after V lost 5 bases and J lost 6 bases. Germline values: CDR1 SGHVS, CDR2 FNYEAQ. The CDR3 covers 17 residues. DNA of the CDR3: TGTGCCAGCAGCACCCGGGGGGCAGCGGGGGCCGCGGATACGCAGTATTTT. It is translated as CASSTRGAAGAADTQYF.

The V gene is TRBV28, the J gene TRBJ1-2; possible D gene TRBD1, 6 bases. The CDR3 extends over 22 amino acids. Per the germline V gene, CDR1 is MDHEN and CDR2 is SYDVKM. Trimming took 7 bases from V and 0 from J, leaving 36 bases between them. Here the CDR3 DNA reads TGTGCCAGCAATACCCTTGATTACCTCCGGGACATCAAACGAACTTCTAACTATGGCTACACCTTC. It translates to CASNTLDYLRDIKRTSNYGYTF.

The rearrangement links TRBV5-1 to TRBJ2-2; D gene uncertain. Germline CDR1 SGHRS, CDR2 YFSETQ. V lost 3 bases and J 2 bases, leaving 8 bases between the germline ends. CDR3 length equals 14 residues. The CDR3 here is CASSYTANTGELFF. The DNA of the CDR3 is TGCGCCAGCAGCTATACAGCCAACACCGGGGAGCTGTTTTTT.

The chain couples TRBV11-2 to TRBJ2-6; TRBD2 is a possible D gene (5 bases). The V end lost 4 bases, the J end lost 0 bases, and 13 bases lay between the germline ends. Germline V gene data show CDR1 as SGHAT and CDR2 as FQNNGV. This CDR3 region has 17 residues. Here the CDR3 DNA reads TGTGCCAGCAGCTCCCTAGGTGCGGGCTCTGGGGCCAACGTCCTGACTTTC. Translating gives CASSSLGAGSGANVLTF.

The chain joins TRBV2 to TRBJ1-6; possible D gene TRBD1, 6 bases. The V end was cut by 7 bases, the J end by 5 bases, with 15 bases between. Per the germline V gene, CDR1 is SNHLY and CDR2 is FYNNEI. The CDR3 loop spans 15 amino acids. The CDR3 coding sequence is TGTGCCAGCATATACGGGCAGGGGAATAATTCACCCCTCCACTTT. Amino acid sequence: CASIYGQGNNSPLHF.

This clone has a count of ten or more. This CDR3 is CASSILDRENQPQHF. As DNA, the CDR3 is TGTGCCAGTAGTATATTGGACAGGGAAAATCAGCCCCAGCATTTT. This chain links TRBV19 with TRBJ1-5; 8 nucleotides line up with TRBD1. The trim removed 2 bases at V and 4 bases at J, leaving 4 bases unmatched. The CDR3 is 15 residues long. The germline gives CDR1 LNHDA, CDR2 SQIVND (reference sequence). Drawing the rest from reference TRBV19 and TRBJ1-5, the complete variable domain is DGGITQSPKYLFRKEGQNVTLSCEQNLNHDAMYWYRQDPGQGLRLIYYSQIVNDFQKGDIAEGYSVSREKKESFPLTVTSAQKNPTAFYLCASSILDRENQPQHFGDGTRLSIL.

The rearrangement uses TRBV9 and TRBJ2-2, with D maybe TRBD2 (5 bases). The V end lost 4 bases, the J end lost 6 bases, and 7 bases lay between the germline ends. The CDR3 sequence is 12 residues long. CDR1 and CDR2 (germline): SGDLS, YYNGEE. CDR3 region: CASSRGSGELFF. CDR3 sequence (DNA): TGTGCCAGCAGCCGGGGTTCCGGGGAGCTGTTTTTT.

This clone appeared once. The genes are TRBV7-3 and TRBJ2-3, with D tentatively TRBD1 (6 bases). CDR3 length: 15 amino acids. Germline V gene lookup returns CDR1 SGHTA and CDR2 FQGTGA. The ends were cut back, 4 bases at V and 0 bases at J, with 11 bases in the middle. CDR3 DNA sequence: TGTGCCAGCAGCTCACACGGACAGAGCACAGATACGCAGTATTTT. It yields the protein CASSSHGQSTDTQYF.

The J gene is TRBJ2-3, the V gene TRBV14; 11 bases map to TRBD2. There are 16 residues in the CDR3. CDR1 is SGHDN and CDR2 is FVKESK in the germline V gene. The trim removed 8 bases at V and 6 bases at J, leaving 13 bases unmatched. The CDR3 region has the DNA TGTGCCAGCGCGAGACTAGCGGGGATAGCACATGATACGCAGTATTTT. It is translated as CASARLAGIAHDTQYF.

This clone was picked up a small number of times. The chain couples TRBV15 to TRBJ2-1, with D hard to call. V was cut by 4 bases and J by 5 bases, with 12 bases left in between. This CDR3 is 14 amino acids long. Germline V gives CDR1 LNHNV, CDR2 YYDKDF (reference sequence). Written as DNA, the CDR3 is TGTGCCACCAGCACACCCCGAACGGACAATGAGCAGTTCTTC. This translates into CATSTPRTDNEQFF.

This chain joins TRBV7-9 and TRBJ2-3; 8 bases fit TRBD2. This CDR3 spans 16 amino acids. Germline lookup yields CDR1 SEHNR and CDR2 FQNEAQ (reference sequence). J was trimmed by 6 bases and V by 8 bases; bases with no gene match: 16. CDR3 loop: CASGQRGVAGTDTQYF. In DNA, the CDR3 is TGTGCCAGCGGACAGAGGGGGGTAGCGGGGACTGATACGCAGTATTTT.

DNA for the CDR3: TGTGCCAGCAGGGACAGGGGACCCAACTATGGCTACACCTTC. Amino acid sequence: CASRDRGPNYGYTF. The chain combines TRBV28 with TRBJ1-2; 9 positions match TRBD1. Germline CDR1 reads MDHEN; CDR2 reads SYDVKM. This CDR3 is 14 amino acids long. The V gene end was trimmed by 6 bases and the J gene end by 2 bases; junction bases not matched to a gene: 4.

This clone was detected a few times. The chain joins TRBV10-3 to TRBJ2-1; 9 bases agree with TRBD2. V lost 0 bases and J lost 4; bases outside the gene matches: 4. The V gene's germline CDR1 is ENHRY and CDR2 SYGVKD. This CDR3 region has 16 residues. The CDR3 region is CAISESAGGSYNEQFF. The CDR3 region has the DNA TGTGCCATCAGTGAGTCAGCGGGGGGATCGTACAATGAGCAGTTCTTC.

CDR3 protein: CASSLSVPSNQPQHF. DNA of the CDR3: TGTGCCAGCAGCCTCTCTGTTCCTAGCAATCAGCCCCAGCATTTT. The chain combines TRBV7-8 with TRBJ1-5; no clear D gene. The CDR3 has 15 amino acids. The V gene lost 5 bases and the J gene lost 0 bases, with 11 bases spanning the gap. CDR1 and CDR2 from the germline V gene are SGHVS and FQNEAQ.

The rearrangement links TRBV4-1 to TRBJ2-7; no clear D. Germline CDR1 is MGHRA and CDR2 is YSYEKL. The length of the CDR3 is 13 residues. Trimming cost V 3 bases and J 1 base, with 7 bases left between them. CDR3 in DNA: TGCGCCAGCAGCCATGACTCTTCCTACGAGCAGTACTTC. Its translation: CASSHDSSYEQYF.

This sequence joins TRBV19 and TRBJ1-1, with D possibly TRBD1 on 5 matching bases. This CDR3 contains 16 residues. The V end lost 0 bases, the J end lost 1 base, and 12 bases lay between the germline ends. Germline CDR1 reads LNHDA; CDR2 reads SQIVND (reference sequence). This CDR3 reads CASSIDREGPNTEAFF. The CDR3 DNA follows: TGTGCCAGTAGTATAGACAGGGAGGGACCGAACACTGAAGCTTTCTTT.

This rearrangement joins TRBV27 to TRBJ2-1, with 12 bases identical to TRBD2. Germline V lookup: CDR1 MNHEY, CDR2 SMNVEV (reference sequence). This CDR3 region has 15 residues. V lost 1 base and J lost 7; bases outside the gene matches: 2. The CDR3 DNA sequence: TGTGCCAGCAGTTTATATCTAGCGGGGGGGAATGAGCAGTTCTTC. Translated, it gives CASSLYLAGGNEQFF.

The V and J genes are TRBV2 and TRBJ2-5, with 7 bases aligning to TRBD2. Germline V gene lookup returns CDR1 SNHLY and CDR2 FYNNEI. The CDR3 sequence is 15 residues long. V shed 2 bases, J shed 5 bases, and the junction held 8 bases outside the gene matches. The CDR3 DNA sequence: TGTGCCAGCAGTGAAATGGCTAGCGGTGGGGAGACCCAGTACTTC. Protein product: CASSEMASGGETQYF. Using reference TRBV2 and TRBJ2-5 for the parts outside the CDR3, the full variable domain is EPEVTQTPSHQVTQMGQEVILRCVPISNHLYFYWYRQILGQKVEFLVSFYNNEISEKSEIFDDQFSVERPDGSNFTLKIRSTKLEDSAMYFCASSEMASGGETQYFGPGTRLLVL.

The V call is TRBV7-2, the J call TRBJ2-3, with 13 bases identical to TRBD2. The CDR3 spans 18 residues. Germline-derived CDR1 and CDR2 are SGHTA and FQGNSA. Germline trimming cut 5 bases from V and 3 bases from J; bases unmatched to any gene: 11. CDR3: CASSPQLLAGGPTDTQYF. DNA of the CDR3: TGTGCCAGCAGCCCCCAATTACTAGCGGGAGGGCCAACAGATACGCAGTATTTT.

The chain is built from TRBV9 and TRBJ1-5; possible D gene TRBD1, 5 bases. CDR1 is SGDLS, CDR2 YYNGEE, per germline. This CDR3 has 12 amino acids. The CDR3 DNA reads as TGTGCACTGGACCGGGGGAGGCAGCCCCAGCATTTT. Translation gives CALDRGRQPQHF.

The chain combines TRBV3-1 (or the pseudogene TRBV3-2) with TRBJ2-7, with 8 nucleotides matching TRBD2. The germline V gene has CDR1 LGHDT and CDR2 YNNKEL (reference sequence). The CDR3 is 16 amino acids. The J segment lost 1 base and the V segment lost 3 bases, leaving 8 bases of the junction unmatched. In DNA form, the CDR3 reads TGTGCCAGCAGCCACTATAGCGGGGCGGGTTCCTACGAGCAGTACTTC. This codes for CASSHYSGAGSYEQYF.

The chain uses TRBV6-5 and TRBJ1-2; 8 bases match TRBD1. The CDR3 is made up of 14 amino acids. V was pared by 6 bases and J by 4 bases, with 7 bases of the junction left unmatched. Germline CDR1 and CDR2: MNHEY and SVGAGI. The CDR3 spells CASSFQGASYGYTF. Written as DNA, the CDR3 is TGTGCCAGCAGCTTCCAGGGGGCGAGCTATGGCTACACCTTC.

V usage is TRBV3-1 (or the pseudogene TRBV3-2) and J usage is TRBJ2-7; D is unclear. Trimming stripped 0 bases from V and 0 bases from J, with 6 bases between. This CDR3 spans 14 amino acids. The V gene's germline CDR1 is LGHDT and CDR2 YNNKEL (reference sequence). The CDR3 region is CASSQDLSSYEQYF. The CDR3 region has the DNA TGTGCCAGCAGCCAAGATTTGAGCTCCTACGAGCAGTACTTC.

J is TRBJ1-5 and V is TRBV19, with D possibly TRBD1 on 6 matching bases. V gave up 5 bases and J gave up 1 base, with 18 bases separating them. Germline CDR1 reads LNHDA; CDR2 reads SQIVND (reference sequence). This CDR3 contains 17 residues. CDR3 amino acids: CASSSRTEWVSNQPQHF. As DNA, the CDR3 is TGTGCCAGTAGTTCAAGGACAGAATGGGTAAGCAATCAGCCCCAGCATTTT.

This chain uses TRBV19 with TRBJ2-5; TRBD2 matches 7 bases. Per germline, CDR1 LNHDA and CDR2 SQIVND (reference sequence). The junction had 0 bases not matched to a gene; V was cut back by 3 bases and J by 2 bases. The CDR3 extends over 13 amino acids. In DNA form, the CDR3 reads TGTGCCAGTAGTATGGGGGGGCAAGAGACCCAGTACTTC. This encodes CASSMGGQETQYF.

The chain combines TRBV30 with TRBJ1-3; D uncertain. V lost 4 bases to trimming and J lost 2 bases, with 12 bases between them. Germline V gene data show CDR1 as GTSNPN and CDR2 as SVGIG (reference sequence). This CDR3 is 14 amino acids long. This CDR3 is CAWTLGLTGNTIYF. CDR3 in DNA: TGTGCCTGGACCCTAGGCTTAACTGGAAACACCATATATTTT.

The chain uses TRBV19 and TRBJ1-1; D not certain. Trimming left V 6 bases short and J 0 bases short, with 14 bases between. This CDR3 comprises 15 residues. Germline V lookup: CDR1 LNHDA, CDR2 SQIVND (reference sequence). The CDR3: CASRNRGVLNTEAFF. In DNA form, the CDR3 reads TGTGCCAGTAGAAACCGCGGGGTACTGAACACTGAAGCTTTCTTT.

V usage is TRBV6-5 and J usage is TRBJ2-1; TRBD2 matches at 7 bases. The germline V gene encodes CDR1 MNHEY and CDR2 SVGAGI. J lost 3 bases, V lost 6 bases, and 8 bases had no gene match. CDR3 length: 15 amino acids. CDR3 coding DNA: TGTGCCAGCAGCGGTTCTAGCGGACTCTACAATGAGCAGTTCTTC. This encodes CASSGSSGLYNEQFF.